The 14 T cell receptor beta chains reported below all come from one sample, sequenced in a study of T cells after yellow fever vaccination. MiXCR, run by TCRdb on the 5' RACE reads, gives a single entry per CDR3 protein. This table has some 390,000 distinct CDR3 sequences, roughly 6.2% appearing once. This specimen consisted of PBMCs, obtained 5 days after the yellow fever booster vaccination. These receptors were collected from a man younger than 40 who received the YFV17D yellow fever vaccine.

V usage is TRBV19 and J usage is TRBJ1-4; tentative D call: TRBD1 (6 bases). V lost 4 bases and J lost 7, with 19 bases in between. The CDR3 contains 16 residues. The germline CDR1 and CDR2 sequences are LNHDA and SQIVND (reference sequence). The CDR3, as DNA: TGTGCCAGTAGTACTCTACAGGGCGGGGTCAGTGAAAAACTGTTTTTT. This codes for CASSTLQGGVSEKLFF.

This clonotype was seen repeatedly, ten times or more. CDR3 bases: TGTGCCAGCAGCCCTTACACAGGGGGCTCCGGGGAGCTGTTTTTT. This gives the protein CASSPYTGGSGELFF. The rearrangement links TRBV7-2 to TRBJ2-2, with TRBD1 matching over 9 bases. The germline V gene encodes CDR1 SGHTA and CDR2 FQGNSA. V was pared by 5 bases and J by 6 bases, with 7 bases of the junction left unmatched. The CDR3 spans 15 residues.

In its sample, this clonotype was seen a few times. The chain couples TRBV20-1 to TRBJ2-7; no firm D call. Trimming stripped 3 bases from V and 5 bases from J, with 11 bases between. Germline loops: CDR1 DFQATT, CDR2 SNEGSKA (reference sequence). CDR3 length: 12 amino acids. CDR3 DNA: TGCAGTGCTAGTAAAGGGTATGACGAGCAGTACTTC. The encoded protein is CSASKGYDEQYF.

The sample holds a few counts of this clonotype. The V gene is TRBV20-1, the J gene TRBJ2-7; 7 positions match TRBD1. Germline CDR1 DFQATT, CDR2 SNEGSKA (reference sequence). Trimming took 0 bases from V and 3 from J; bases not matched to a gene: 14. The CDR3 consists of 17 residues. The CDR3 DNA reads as TGCAGTGCTAGAGATAGGACGACAGGGAGAATCTTCTACGAGCAGTACTTC. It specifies CSARDRTTGRIFYEQYF.

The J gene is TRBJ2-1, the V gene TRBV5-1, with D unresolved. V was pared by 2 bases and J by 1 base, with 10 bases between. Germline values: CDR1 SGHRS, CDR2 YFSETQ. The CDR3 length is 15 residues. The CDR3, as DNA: TGCGCCAGCAGCTTAGGTGACCCATCCTACAATGAGCAGTTCTTC. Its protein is CASSLGDPSYNEQFF. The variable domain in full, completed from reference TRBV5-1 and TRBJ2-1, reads KAGVTQTPRYLIKTRGQQVTLSCSPISGHRSVSWYQQTPGQGLQFLFEYFSETQRNKGNFPGRFSGRQFSNSRSEMNVSTLELGDSALYLCASSLGDPSYNEQFFGPGTRLTVL.

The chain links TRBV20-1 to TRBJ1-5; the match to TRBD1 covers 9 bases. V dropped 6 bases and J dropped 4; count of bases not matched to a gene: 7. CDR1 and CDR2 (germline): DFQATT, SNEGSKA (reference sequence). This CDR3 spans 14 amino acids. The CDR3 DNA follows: TGCAGTGCCGCGACAGGGGGGAGAAATCAGCCCCAGCATTTT. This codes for CSAATGGRNQPQHF.

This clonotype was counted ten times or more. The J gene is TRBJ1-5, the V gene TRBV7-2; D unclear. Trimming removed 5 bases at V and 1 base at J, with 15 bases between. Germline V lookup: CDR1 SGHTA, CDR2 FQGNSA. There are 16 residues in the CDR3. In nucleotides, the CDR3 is TGTGCCAGCAGCGCTCGCCGTGCGGCGAGCAATCAGCCCCAGCATTTT. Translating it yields CASSARRAASNQPQHF.

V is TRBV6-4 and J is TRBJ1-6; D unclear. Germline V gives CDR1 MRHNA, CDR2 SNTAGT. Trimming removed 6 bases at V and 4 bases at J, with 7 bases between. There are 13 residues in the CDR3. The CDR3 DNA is TGTGCCAGCAGAAAGGCTTATAATTCACCCCTCCACTTT. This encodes CASRKAYNSPLHF.

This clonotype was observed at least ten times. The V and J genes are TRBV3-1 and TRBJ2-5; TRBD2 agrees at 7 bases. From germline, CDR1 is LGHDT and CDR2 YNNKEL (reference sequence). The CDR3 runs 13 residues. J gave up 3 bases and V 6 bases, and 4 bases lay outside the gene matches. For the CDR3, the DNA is TGTGCCAGCAGTGGGACTACCGAAGAGACCCAGTACTTC. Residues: CASSGTTEETQYF.

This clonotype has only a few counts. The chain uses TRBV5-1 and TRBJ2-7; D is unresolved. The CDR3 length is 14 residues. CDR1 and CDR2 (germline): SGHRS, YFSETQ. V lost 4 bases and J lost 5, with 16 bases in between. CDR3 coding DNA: TGCGCCAGCAGCCGTTGGACCCCCCGGGACGAGCAGTACTTC. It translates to CASSRWTPRDEQYF.

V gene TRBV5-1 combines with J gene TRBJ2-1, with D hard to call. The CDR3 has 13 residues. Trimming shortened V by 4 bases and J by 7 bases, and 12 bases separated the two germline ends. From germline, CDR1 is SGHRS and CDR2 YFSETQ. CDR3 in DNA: TGCGCCAGCAGCCTCCTCAAGGGAAATGAGCAGTTCTTC. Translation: CASSLLKGNEQFF.

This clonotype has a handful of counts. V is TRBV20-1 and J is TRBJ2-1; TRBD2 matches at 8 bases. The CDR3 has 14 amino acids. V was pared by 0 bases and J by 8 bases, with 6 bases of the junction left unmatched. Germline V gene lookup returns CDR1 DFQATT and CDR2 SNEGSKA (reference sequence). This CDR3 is CSARDLRTSHEQFF. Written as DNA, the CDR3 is TGCAGTGCTAGAGATTTGCGGACTAGCCATGAGCAGTTCTTC.

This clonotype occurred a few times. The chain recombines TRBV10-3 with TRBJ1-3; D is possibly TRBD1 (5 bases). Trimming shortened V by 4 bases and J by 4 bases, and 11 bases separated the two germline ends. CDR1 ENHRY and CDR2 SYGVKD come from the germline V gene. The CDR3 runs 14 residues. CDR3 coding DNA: TGTGCCATCAGTGGAGACAGATTGGGAAACACCATATATTTT. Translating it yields CAISGDRLGNTIYF.

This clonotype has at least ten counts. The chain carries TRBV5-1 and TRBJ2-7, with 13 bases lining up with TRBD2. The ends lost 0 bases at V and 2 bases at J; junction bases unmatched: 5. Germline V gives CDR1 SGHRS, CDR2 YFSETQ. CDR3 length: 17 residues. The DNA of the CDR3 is TGCGCCAGCAGCTTGGGACTAGCGGGAGGCCCCACCTACGAGCAGTACTTC. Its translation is CASSLGLAGGPTYEQYF.